Shown below are 4 T cell receptor beta chains from a single sample sequenced in a study of human T cells and chemical hapten exposure. TCRdb reanalysed the RACE reads using MiXCR and keeps one entry per CDR3 protein. The sample consists of tens of thousands of distinct CDR3 sequences, over 8.5% of them appearing once. Regarding time point: patch test 3, about 24 weeks after DPC sensitization. Described treatment: therapeutic diphenylcyclopropenone sensitization with weekly scalp DPC. The input for sequencing was whole blood, taken in connection with sensitization to the hapten diphenylcyclopropenone (DPC). The receptor source for this set is a woman in her forties or fifties with alopecia areata. Some clones in this sample may be carry-over from other donors' samples.

This clonotype was observed a handful of times. The gene calls are TRBV11-2 and TRBJ1-1, with D possibly TRBD1 on 5 matching bases. Trimming removed 4 bases at V and 3 bases at J, with 18 bases between. CDR1 is SGHAT, CDR2 FQNNGV, per germline. CDR3 size: 16 residues. The CDR3 sequence is CASSSPAGTGDTEAFF. The DNA of the CDR3 is TGTGCCAGCAGCTCCCCAGCGGGTACGGGGGACACTGAAGCTTTCTTT.

In its sample, this clonotype was seen a few times. The V gene is TRBV29-1, the J gene TRBJ2-3; D is perhaps TRBD2 (5 bases). Germline-derived CDR1 and CDR2 are SQVTM and ANQGSEA. Trimming stripped 2 bases from V and 0 bases from J, with 18 bases between. The CDR3 contains 17 residues. This CDR3 reads CSVEPPIGKTSTDTQYF. CDR3 in DNA: TGCAGCGTTGAACCACCGATCGGGAAAACTAGCACAGATACGCAGTATTTT.

This clonotype came up many times. This chain joins TRBV12-3 or TRBV12-4 and TRBJ1-1; 9 bases agree with TRBD1. This CDR3 spans 14 amino acids. V trimming: 6 bases; J trimming: 4 bases; junction bases outside the gene matches: 6. The CDR3 sequence is CASRKQGATTEAFF. CDR3 sequence (DNA): TGTGCCAGCAGAAAACAGGGGGCGACCACTGAAGCTTTCTTT.

This clonotype was observed at least ten times. This chain joins TRBV11-2 and TRBJ2-5, with 12 bases aligning to TRBD2. V lost 3 bases and J lost 4; bases outside the gene matches: 6. The CDR3 loop spans 16 amino acids. Germline CDR1 reads SGHAT; CDR2 reads FQNNGV. CDR3 residues: CASSFRLAGVIETQYF. CDR3 in DNA: TGTGCCAGCAGCTTTAGACTAGCGGGGGTGATAGAGACCCAGTACTTC.